Detailed here is one T cell receptor (beta chain). The data derive from a study of T cell changes during pregnancy in multiple sclerosis. V lost 7 bases, J lost 2 bases, and 6 bases stayed unmatched. The CDR3 contains 15 residues. Germline lookup yields CDR1 MNHNY and CDR2 SVGAGI (reference sequence). Some clones are missing from TCRdb's copy, which holds only in-frame ones; the method was immunoSEQ multiplex PCR. The sample has roughly 100,000 clones; 90% are singletons. This TCR was sampled from a female donor in good health, enrolled as a control in a pregnancy study. Sequencing used peripheral blood, obtained in the second trimester of pregnancy. V and J are TRBV6-6 and TRBJ2-2; TRBD2 matches 8 bases. The CDR3 DNA is TGTGCCAGCACCCAAGCGGGGGCCAACACCGGGGAGCTGTTTTTT. Its protein product is CASTQAGANTGELFF.